The source of this TCR beta chain is a study of cytomegalovirus exposure and HLA in healthy donors (dated by TCRdb to about 2017). Broadly, across the study: According to an earlier analysis of 587 of the donors, about 179 million T cells yielded some 120 million unique TCR beta sequences and approximately 280 Gb of sequence data. All discovery cohort repertoires had been generated on a single sequencing platform. A later analysis re-examined previously published TCR beta repertoires from just over 650 donors and added high-resolution HLA genotyping to investigate patterns of TCR occurrence. Typing coverage differed by locus: A, B, C, DRB1 and DQB1 were typed in about 629-630 donors, DQA1 in 500 to 550, DPA1 in around 610, and DPB1 in around 490. Of the 300 to 400 genotyped donors, approximately 80% fell in the genetic ancestry cluster associated with self-reported Caucasian donors. Donor age, sex, ethnicity and CMV serostatus were compiled alongside the repertoire data. HLA typing covered class I and class II loci at four-digit resolution. The later analysis used no new phenotypic data to find candidate immune exposures, relying instead on TCR beta sequences and their occurrence across donors. Several DR-DQ haplotypes were handled as single units for association and clustering, since linkage in the cohort was strong. An earlier analysis of some 500 of the donors applied high-throughput TCR beta sequencing to assess whether each TCR beta V gene segment acted as functional or pseudogenic. A later genetic analysis used genome-wide SNP genotypes for about 60% of the roughly 670 donors, treating that subset as a discovery cohort. The study profiled the T cell repertoires of 666 subjects by immunosequencing and related them to cytomegalovirus serostatus. Besides the first cohort of some 670 subjects, a separate validation cohort made up of 120 different subjects was used. To predict cytomegalovirus infection status, the study brought together high-throughput TCR immunosequencing, statistical association of individual TCRs with disease status, and machine learning. Among 300 to 500 genotyped donors of the cohort, an average of around 240,000 unique TCR beta nucleotide sequences was sequenced per donor, of which roughly 17% were non-productive. The study aimed to test whether cataloging public T cell receptors could reveal signatures of past pathogen exposure. Roughly 300 gigabases of sequencing data and 70 million to 95 million unique TCR sequences made up an early release that covered roughly 670 HLA-typed donors.

The protocol used for the library was the immunoSEQ multiplex PCR assay. The multiplex PCR relied on a mix of 60 forward primers for TCR Vbeta segments and 13 reverse primers for TCR Jbeta segments. The CDR3 region of rearranged TCR beta genes was amplified from genomic DNA with a multiplex PCR assay. On the Illumina HiSeq System, the amplified TCR beta libraries were sequenced as 87-base-pair reads. The paper's data handling went like this. Across the 666 repertoires, a later analysis counted 80 million or so unique TCR beta chains, around 11 million of which were shared by at least two donors. A nearest-neighbor algorithm error-corrected the raw reads and collapsed the reads into unique sequences, merging closely related sequences to remove PCR and sequencing errors. Alignment of CDR3 sequences to IMGT reference sequences was used to assign V, D and J gene segments. Each retained sequence needed at least a six-nucleotide match to both a V gene segment and a J gene segment. A rearrangement was called productive if the CDR3 had no stop codons and remained in frame with V and J, and every other rearrangement was called non-productive. CDR3 was defined according to IMGT convention as the region running from the second conserved V-encoded cysteine to the conserved J-encoded phenylalanine. The earlier analysis of 450 to 750 of the donors excluded any sequence lacking an unambiguous match to a single V gene segment. An earlier analysis of a few hundred of the donors called V segments functional above 56.7% productive rearrangements and segregating when the between-donor standard deviation exceeded 5%. To diagnose cytomegalovirus status from the catalog of TCR beta chain sequences, a statistical classification framework was built. A later analysis assigned V and J genes by comparing TCR nucleotide sequences with IMGT/GENE-DB human TR gene sequences. Using the TCRdist pipeline, a later analysis assigned CDR3 sequences along with most-parsimonious VDJ recombination scenarios. A later analysis defined each TCR beta chain by its CDR3 amino acid sequence plus V-gene family, and excluded reads lacking a unique V-gene family. A later analysis removed 592 highly shared, low-generation-probability nucleotide sequences to deal with suspected cross-contamination and a sequencing artifact. In a later analysis, a clonal expansion index was calculated for each public chain from normalized within-repertoire ranks of inferred template counts. Generation probabilities in a later analysis came from a VDJ recombination model fitted to out-of-frame rearrangements, and those results were checked against IGoR. In a later analysis, TCR-TCR, TCR-HLA and TCR-CMV co-occurrence was scored with hypergeometric tests, and a repertoire-size bias correction was applied to TCR pairs. A later analysis estimated false discovery rates by permuting HLA or CMV assignments 20 times. In a later analysis, co-occurring TCRs were grouped using DBSCAN, with TCRdist sequence similarity added in when clustering inside HLA-allele-positive subsets. Repertoires with fewer than 30,000 or more than 120,000 public chains were left out of co-occurrence clustering, as were five repertoires with anomalous nucleotide sharing. TCRdb took this table from immuneACCESS and kept in-frame rearrangements with V and J called. Such tables lack part of the clones; where checked against another copy, unresolved V genes explain under half of the gap, and the rest is unexplained. Clone size and V and J calls were adopted from that table, with D and trimming inferred from the DNA. The sample records roughly 60,000 clones, around 78% of which are singletons. Over 1.1% of the sample is in the top ten clones.

Based on the germline V gene (reference sequence), the CDR1 and CDR2 sequences are SEHNR and FQNEAQ. Spanning cysteine to phenylalanine, the CDR3 consists of 14 amino acids. CDR3 DNA is the only sequence kept; it has 42 bases, read in frame from the first base. V is trimmed back by 5 bases and J by 8 bases, and the junction contains 7 bases that no gene match accounts for. The study at large found these results: V-gene and J-gene trimming of TCR beta chains was associated with a missense DCLRE1C variant in a later genetic analysis, and the association was replicated in an independent cohort. In a later analysis, several top co-occurrence clusters were reported to appear linked to parvovirus B19, influenza, CMV and Epstein-Barr virus. A later genetic analysis reported fewer N-insertions in productive TCRs among donors in an Asian-associated ancestry cluster than the roughly 620-donor mean. A cluster of highly shared sequence variants was judged likely to represent a technical artifact of the sequencing pipeline. Strong co-occurrence of HLA alleles, especially DR and DQ, made assigning TCR associations to individual alleles difficult. In the study, 150 to 200 TCR beta chains were listed as associated with cytomegalovirus. Compared with equally common non-associated chains, HLA-associated TCR beta chains in a later analysis were more clonally expanded and had lower generation probabilities. Three of the identified cytomegalovirus-associated TCR beta chains were confirmed in vitro to be specific for cytomegalovirus antigens. Presence/absence analyses assumed roughly uniform sequencing depth across donors, an assumption that may not hold. Because the 87-base-pair reads could not distinguish some IMGT-functional V segments, including TRBV6-2 and TRBV6-3, those segments were excluded. The classifier was reported to diagnose cytomegalovirus status with high specificity and sensitivity in both the original and validation cohorts. Correlated functional status among segregating V segments might reflect linkage disequilibrium, but an unknown experimental factor could not be ruled out. An earlier analysis of approximately 600 of the donors showed that most TCR beta V segments appeared in productive rearrangements either about 87% or about 30% of the time, which broadly matched IMGT annotations. The cohort was sequenced for TCR beta chains only, and without alpha or paired-chain data the features that could be detected were limited. Specific HLA alleles were associated with roughly 17,000 TCR beta sequences at a false discovery rate of 0.05 in a later analysis. A further reported finding was that TCR beta sequences accurately predicted the HLA-A and HLA-B alleles for most subjects in the first cohort. Immune exposure information for the cohort was limited to CMV serostatus. In a later analysis, most CMV-associated TCR beta chains were found to appear HLA-restricted, with HLA associations seemingly driven largely by CMV exposure. Most TCR sequences were observed very rarely across donors, whereas some public TCRs were present in many individuals. Approximately 18 rarely observed V segments, including chromosome 9 orphons, were excluded from the earlier analysis of approximately 600 of the donors because counts were too low. In a later analysis, TCR association rates were found to vary across HLA loci, with the most associated TCRs seen for DRB1 alleles and the fewest for HLA-C alleles. HLA typing was unavailable for some donors at each locus, so association tests used only the typed subset. It was suggested by the authors that the approach could potentially be generalized to other disease states and immunological phenotypes.

A single count supports this clone. Its antigen is still unknown. No much larger clone exists at a distance of one base, and base qualities are not known. The cohort was made up of 650 to 700 healthy bone marrow donors. All cohort members were sampled while nominally healthy, although unrecorded immune exposures were likely present. The donor was CMV seronegative and was included in the group of a few hundred seronegative cohort members. A peripheral blood sample was provided by each donor, and peripheral blood mononuclear cells were used for TCR beta sequencing. The Qiagen DNeasy Blood Extraction Kit was used to extract genomic DNA from the blood cell samples.

The sequenced sample consisted of PBMCs. The V and J genes are TRBV7-9 and TRBJ2-1, with 9 central nucleotides matching TRBD1. The sequence came from a female donor in good health and CMV-seronegative. CDR3 loop: CASSERTGVDEQFF. The DNA sequence is as follows: TGTGCCAGCAGCGAACGGACAGGGGTGGATGAGCAGTTCTTC.